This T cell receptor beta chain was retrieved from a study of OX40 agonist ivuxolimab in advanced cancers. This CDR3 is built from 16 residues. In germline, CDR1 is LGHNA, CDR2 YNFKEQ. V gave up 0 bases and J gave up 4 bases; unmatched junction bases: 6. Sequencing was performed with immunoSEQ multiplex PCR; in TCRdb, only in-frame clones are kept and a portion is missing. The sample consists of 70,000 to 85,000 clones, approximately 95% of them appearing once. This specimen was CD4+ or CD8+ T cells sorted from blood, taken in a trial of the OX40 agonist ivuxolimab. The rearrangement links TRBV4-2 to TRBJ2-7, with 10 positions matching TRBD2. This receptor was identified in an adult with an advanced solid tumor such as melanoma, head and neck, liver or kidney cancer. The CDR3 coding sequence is TGTGCCAGCAGCCAAGAAGAAGCGGGAGGGCTATACGAGCAGTACTTC. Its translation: CASSQEEAGGLYEQYF.